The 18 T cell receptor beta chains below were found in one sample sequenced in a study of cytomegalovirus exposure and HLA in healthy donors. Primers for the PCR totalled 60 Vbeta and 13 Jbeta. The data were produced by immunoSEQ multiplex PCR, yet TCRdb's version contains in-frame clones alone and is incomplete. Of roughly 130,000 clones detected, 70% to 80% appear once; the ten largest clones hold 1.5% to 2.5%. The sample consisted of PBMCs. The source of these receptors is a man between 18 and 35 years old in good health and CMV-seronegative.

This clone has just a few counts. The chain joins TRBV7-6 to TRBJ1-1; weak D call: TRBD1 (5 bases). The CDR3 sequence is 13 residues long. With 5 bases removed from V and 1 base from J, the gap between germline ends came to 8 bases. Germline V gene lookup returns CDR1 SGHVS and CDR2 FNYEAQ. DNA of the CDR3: TGTGCCAGCAGCACGCAGGGGAACACTGAAGCTTTCTTT. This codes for CASSTQGNTEAFF.

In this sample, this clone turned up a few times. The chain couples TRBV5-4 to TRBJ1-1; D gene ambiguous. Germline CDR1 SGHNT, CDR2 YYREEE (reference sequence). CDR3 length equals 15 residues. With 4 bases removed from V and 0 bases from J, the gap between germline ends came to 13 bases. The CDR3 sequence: CASSTKGSMNTEAFF. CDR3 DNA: TGTGCCAGCAGCACTAAAGGCTCTATGAACACTGAAGCTTTCTTT.

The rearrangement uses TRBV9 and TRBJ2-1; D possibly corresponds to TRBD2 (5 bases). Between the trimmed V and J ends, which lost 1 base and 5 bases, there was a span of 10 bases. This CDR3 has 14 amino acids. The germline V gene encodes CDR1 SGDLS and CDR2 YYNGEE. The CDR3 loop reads CASSVSSGNNEQFF. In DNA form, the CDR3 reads TGTGCCAGCAGCGTATCCAGCGGAAACAATGAGCAGTTCTTC. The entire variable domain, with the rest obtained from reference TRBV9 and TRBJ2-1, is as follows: DSGVTQTPKHLITATGQRVTLRCSPRSGDLSVYWYQQSLDQGLQFLIQYYNGEERAKGNILERFSAQQFPDLHSELNLSSLELGDSALYFCASSVSSGNNEQFFGPGTRLTVL.

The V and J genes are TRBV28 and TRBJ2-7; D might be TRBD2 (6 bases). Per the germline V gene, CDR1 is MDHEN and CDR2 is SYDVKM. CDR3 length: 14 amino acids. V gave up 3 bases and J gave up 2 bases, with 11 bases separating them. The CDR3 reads CASSFERVAYEQYF. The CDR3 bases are TGTGCCAGCAGTTTTGAGCGGGTAGCCTACGAGCAGTACTTC.

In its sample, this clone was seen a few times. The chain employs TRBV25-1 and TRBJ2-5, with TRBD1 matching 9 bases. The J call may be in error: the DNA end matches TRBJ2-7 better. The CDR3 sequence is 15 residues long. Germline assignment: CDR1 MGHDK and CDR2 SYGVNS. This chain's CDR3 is CASSRSRTGAYEQYF. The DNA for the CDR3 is TGTGCCAGCAGCAGAAGCAGGACAGGGGCCTACGAGCAGTACTTC.

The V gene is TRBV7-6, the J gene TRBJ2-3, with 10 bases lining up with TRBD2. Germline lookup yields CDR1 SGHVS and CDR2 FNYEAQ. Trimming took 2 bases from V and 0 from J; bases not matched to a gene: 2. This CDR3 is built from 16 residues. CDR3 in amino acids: CASSLTSGTSTDTQYF. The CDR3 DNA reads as TGTGCCAGCAGCTTAACTAGCGGGACTAGCACAGATACGCAGTATTTT.

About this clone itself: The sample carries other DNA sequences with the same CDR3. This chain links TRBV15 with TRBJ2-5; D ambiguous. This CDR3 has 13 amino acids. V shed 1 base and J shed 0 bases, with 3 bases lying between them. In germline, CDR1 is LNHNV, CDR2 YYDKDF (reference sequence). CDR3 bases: TGTGCCACCAGCAGAGTCTACCAAGAGACCCAGTACTTC. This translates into CATSRVYQETQYF.

The CDR3 is CASSQEAGRGYTF. DNA for the CDR3: TGCGCCAGCAGCCAAGAGGCAGGGCGCGGCTACACCTTC. The chain has TRBV4-1 and TRBJ1-2; tentative D call: TRBD1 (5 bases). The CDR3 consists of 13 residues. Per germline, CDR1 MGHRA and CDR2 YSYEKL. Trimming cost V 0 bases and J 8 bases, with 10 bases left between them.

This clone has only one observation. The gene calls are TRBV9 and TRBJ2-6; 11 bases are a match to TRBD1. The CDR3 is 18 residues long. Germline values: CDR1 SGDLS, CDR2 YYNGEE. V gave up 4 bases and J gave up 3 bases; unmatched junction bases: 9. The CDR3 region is CASSLRTGGVSGANVLTF. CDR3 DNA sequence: TGTGCCAGCAGCCTTCGGACAGGGGGCGTAAGTGGGGCCAACGTCCTGACTTTC.

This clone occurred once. The CDR3 loop is CASSQELSGTSSETQYF. The CDR3, as DNA: TGTGCCAGCAGCCAAGAATTGAGCGGGACGAGTTCAGAGACCCAGTACTTC. The rearrangement links TRBV4-2 to TRBJ2-5; 7 nucleotides align to TRBD2. Losses at the gene ends were 0 bases for V and 4 bases for J; bases not matched to a gene: 11. CDR3 length: 17 residues. Looked up from germline, CDR1 is LGHNA and CDR2 is YNFKEQ.

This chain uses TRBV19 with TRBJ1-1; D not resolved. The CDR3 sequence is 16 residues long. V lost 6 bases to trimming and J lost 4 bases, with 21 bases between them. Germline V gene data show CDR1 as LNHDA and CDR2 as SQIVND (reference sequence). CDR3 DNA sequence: TGTGCCAGTAGGCCCGGTCAGGCCTCGAGAATCACTGAAGCTTTCTTT. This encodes CASRPGQASRITEAFF.

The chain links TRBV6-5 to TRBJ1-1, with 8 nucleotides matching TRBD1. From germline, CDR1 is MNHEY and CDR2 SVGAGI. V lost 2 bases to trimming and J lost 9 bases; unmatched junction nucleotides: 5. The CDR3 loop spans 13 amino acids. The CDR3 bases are TGTGCCAGCAGTTACCCTGGACAGGGTAAAGCTTTCTTT. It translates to CASSYPGQGKAFF.

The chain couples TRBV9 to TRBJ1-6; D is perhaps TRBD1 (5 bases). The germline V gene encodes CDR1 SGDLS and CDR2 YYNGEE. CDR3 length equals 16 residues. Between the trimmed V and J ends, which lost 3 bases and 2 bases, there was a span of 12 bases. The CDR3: CASSGGDFPYNSPLHF. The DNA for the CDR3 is TGTGCCAGCAGCGGGGGGGACTTTCCCTATAATTCACCCCTCCACTTT.

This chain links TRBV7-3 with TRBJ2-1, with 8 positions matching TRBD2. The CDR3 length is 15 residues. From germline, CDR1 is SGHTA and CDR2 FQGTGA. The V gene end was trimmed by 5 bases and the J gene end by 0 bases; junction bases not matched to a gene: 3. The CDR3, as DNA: TGTGCCAGCAGCACCGGGACTAGCTCCTACAATGAGCAGTTCTTC. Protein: CASSTGTSSYNEQFF.

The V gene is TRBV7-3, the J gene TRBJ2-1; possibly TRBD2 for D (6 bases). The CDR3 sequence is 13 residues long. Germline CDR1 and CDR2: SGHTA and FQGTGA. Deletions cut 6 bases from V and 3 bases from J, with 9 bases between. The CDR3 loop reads CASRYSGYNEQFF. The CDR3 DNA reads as TGTGCCAGCAGGTATAGCGGCTACAATGAGCAGTTCTTC. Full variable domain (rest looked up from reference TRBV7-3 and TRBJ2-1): GAGVSQTPSNKVTEKGKYVELRCDPISGHTALYWYRQSLGQGPEFLIYFQGTGAADDSGLPNDRFFAVRPEGSVSTLKIQRTERGDSAVYLCASRYSGYNEQFFGPGTRLTVL.

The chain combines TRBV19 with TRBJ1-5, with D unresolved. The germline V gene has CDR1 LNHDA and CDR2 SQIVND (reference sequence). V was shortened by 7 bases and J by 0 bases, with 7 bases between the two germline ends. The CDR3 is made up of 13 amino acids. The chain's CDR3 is CASMEYSNQPQHF. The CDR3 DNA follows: TGTGCCAGTATGGAGTATAGCAATCAGCCCCAGCATTTT. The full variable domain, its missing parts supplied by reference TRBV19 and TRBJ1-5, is DGGITQSPKYLFRKEGQNVTLSCEQNLNHDAMYWYRQDPGQGLRLIYYSQIVNDFQKGDIAEGYSVSREKKESFPLTVTSAQKNPTAFYLCASMEYSNQPQHFGDGTRLSIL.

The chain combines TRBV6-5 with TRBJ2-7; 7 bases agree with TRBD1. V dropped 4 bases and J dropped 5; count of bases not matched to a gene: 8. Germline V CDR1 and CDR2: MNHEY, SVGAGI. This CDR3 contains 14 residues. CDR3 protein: CASSFRDSRNEQYF. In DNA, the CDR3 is TGTGCCAGCAGTTTCCGGGACAGTAGAAACGAGCAGTACTTC.

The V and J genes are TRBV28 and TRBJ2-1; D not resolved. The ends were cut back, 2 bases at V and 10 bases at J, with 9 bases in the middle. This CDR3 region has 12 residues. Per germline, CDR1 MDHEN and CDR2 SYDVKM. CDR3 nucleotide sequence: TGTGCCAGCAGTTTAATCGGCAGGGAGCAGTTCTTC. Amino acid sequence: CASSLIGREQFF.